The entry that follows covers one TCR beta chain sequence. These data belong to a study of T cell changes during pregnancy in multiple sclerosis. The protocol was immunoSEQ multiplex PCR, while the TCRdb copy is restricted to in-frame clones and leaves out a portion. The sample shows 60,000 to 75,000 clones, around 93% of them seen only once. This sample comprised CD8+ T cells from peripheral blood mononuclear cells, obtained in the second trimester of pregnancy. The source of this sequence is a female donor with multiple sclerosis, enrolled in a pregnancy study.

Here the CDR3 reads CASSPGTGTGLREKLFF. In nucleotides, the CDR3 is TGTGCCAGCAGCCCCGGGACAGGGACTGGGTTAAGAGAAAAACTGTTTTTT. The V gene is TRBV7-8, the J gene TRBJ1-4; 9 nucleotides line up with TRBD1. This CDR3 contains 17 residues. Germline V gene data show CDR1 as SGHVS and CDR2 as FQNEAQ. V dropped 5 bases and J dropped 8; count of bases not matched to a gene: 15.